This T cell receptor beta chain was documented in a study of blood T cell repertoires in COVID-19. Study details: Sources were T cells, B-cell-depleted T cells, or PBMCs; the material itself was cDNA or gDNA.

As originally analysed: Estimation of nucleated cell counts was performed using reference gene primer amplification. This table comes from immunoSEQ multiplex PCR, and its TCRdb copy is limited to in-frame clones, with some not included. V and J calls and clone size come straight from that table; D and trimming were deduced from the DNA. The sample holds approximately 23,000 clones, less than 95% seen once. This CDR3 has 14 residues. V was cut by 6 bases and J by 0 bases, with 9 bases left in between. Germline V gene data show CDR1 as KGHSH and CDR2 as LQKENI. Material: peripheral blood. J is TRBJ1-5 and V is TRBV18, with D unclear. This TCR was sampled from an older man with acute or convalescent COVID-19. CDR3: CASSRTDSNQPQHF. The DNA for the CDR3 is TGTGCCAGCTCCCGAACAGATAGCAATCAGCCCCAGCATTTT.